The 16 T cell receptor beta chains reported below all come from one sample, sequenced in a study of T-cell reconstitution after alpha-beta-depleted transplantation in children. Unique molecular identifiers were incorporated when the TCRbeta library was constructed. TCRdb processed the PCR reads anew with MiXCR; each CDR3 protein has one entry. The sample consists of hundreds of thousands of distinct CDR3 sequences, about a sixth of them appearing once. Specimen: PBMCs, mostly from graft donor cells, collected 360 days after TCRalphabeta/CD19-depleted stem cell transplant. These receptors all come from a male patient aged 2 to 9 who had a stem cell transplant for acute lymphoblastic leukemia, so the T cells may come from the graft donor.

In its sample, this clonotype was seen a few times. This chain connects TRBV4-1 to TRBJ1-2, with D maybe TRBD1 (6 bases). Germline assignment: CDR1 MGHRA and CDR2 YSYEKL. The CDR3 loop spans 18 amino acids. The V end was cut by 1 base, the J end by 4 bases, with 22 bases between. CDR3 nucleotide sequence: TGCGCCAGCAGCCAAGTGTGGACAGACGACCTTATTACCTATGGCTACACCTTC. Encoded protein: CASSQVWTDDLITYGYTF.

This clonotype turned up a few times. In DNA form, the CDR3 reads TGCGCCAGCAGCCGAACACAGGGGATCCTCTACGAGCAGTACTTC. Residues: CASSRTQGILYEQYF. V usage is TRBV4-1 and J usage is TRBJ2-7; 7 bases are shared with TRBD1. Germline-derived CDR1 and CDR2 are MGHRA and YSYEKL. This CDR3 has 15 residues. The V gene end was trimmed by 4 bases and the J gene end by 3 bases; junction bases not matched to a gene: 9.

This clonotype was counted many times. V and J are TRBV12-3 or TRBV12-4 and TRBJ2-1; TRBD2 matches 13 bases. This CDR3 has 15 amino acids. Trimming removed 6 bases from V and 9 bases from J; junction bases left unmatched: 8. The CDR3 DNA follows: TGTGCCAGCAGAGCCGGACTAGCGGGAGCTAGTGAGCAGTTCTTC. Its translation: CASRAGLAGASEQFF.

The V and J genes are TRBV6-7 and TRBJ2-7, with D possibly called TRBD1 or TRBD2 (8 bases each). TRBV6-7 is noted as an ORF with a role that remains uncertain. Trimming stripped 7 bases from V and 4 bases from J, with 17 bases between. This CDR3 contains 14 residues. CDR3 residues: CASTRGLAGYEQYF. The CDR3 nucleotides are TGTGCCAGCACCAGGGGGCTAGCGGGTTACGAGCAGTACTTC.

The CDR3 region has the DNA TGTGCCAGCAGCCAAGATACTCAGGCCGGCACAGATACGCAGTATTTT. Amino acid sequence: CASSQDTQAGTDTQYF. The chain links TRBV14 to TRBJ2-3; unclear D gene. The length of the CDR3 is 16 residues. V was cut by 0 bases and J by 1 base, with 11 bases left in between. Germline V gives CDR1 SGHDN, CDR2 FVKESK. Supplemented by reference TRBV14 and TRBJ2-3, the full variable domain reads EAGVTQFPSHSVIEKGQTVTLRCDPISGHDNLYWYRRVMGKEIKFLLHFVKESKQDESGMPNNRFLAERTGGTYSTLKVQPAELEDSGVYFCASSQDTQAGTDTQYFGPGTRLTVL.

This clonotype appeared a few times. The rearrangement joins TRBV19 to TRBJ2-7; 10 nucleotides match TRBD1. The V gene end was trimmed by 7 bases and the J gene end by 7 bases; junction bases not matched to a gene: 10. The germline V gene has CDR1 LNHDA and CDR2 SQIVND (reference sequence). The CDR3 contains 14 residues. The CDR3 protein is CASNPGTGANEQYF. The CDR3 DNA sequence: TGTGCCAGTAACCCCGGGACAGGGGCTAATGAGCAGTACTTC.

V and J are TRBV20-1 and TRBJ2-5; D is possibly TRBD1 or TRBD2 (5 bases each). Trimming removed 1 base at V and 4 bases at J, with 13 bases between. The CDR3 consists of 14 residues. Germline CDR1 DFQATT, CDR2 SNEGSKA (reference sequence). The CDR3 DNA reads as TGCAGTGCTAGAGTCGATGAGGGGTTAGAGACCCAGTACTTC. Translated: CSARVDEGLETQYF.

This sequence joins TRBV11-2 and TRBJ2-2, with 7 positions matching TRBD2. The CDR3 runs 15 residues. V shed 4 bases, J shed 0 bases, and the junction held 2 bases outside the gene matches. The germline gives CDR1 SGHAT, CDR2 FQNNGV. CDR3 sequence: CASSSGLANTGELFF. Here the CDR3 DNA reads TGTGCCAGCAGCTCCGGACTAGCGAACACCGGGGAGCTGTTTTTT.

CDR3: CASSQELFGLGLAYTGELFF. CDR3 nucleotide sequence: TGCGCCAGCAGCCAAGAACTTTTTGGTCTGGGACTAGCATACACCGGGGAGCTGTTTTTT. The rearrangement links TRBV4-1 to TRBJ2-2; 9 bases agree with TRBD2. CDR1 is MGHRA and CDR2 is YSYEKL in the germline V gene. This CDR3 contains 20 residues. V gave up 0 bases and J gave up 3 bases; unmatched junction bases: 14.

Ten or more counts support this clonotype. V and J are TRBV24-1 and TRBJ2-1; D ambiguous. The CDR3 loop spans 13 amino acids. Deletions cut 5 bases from V and 5 bases from J, with 9 bases between. The germline V gene has CDR1 KGHDR and CDR2 SFDVKD. CDR3 DNA sequence: TGTGCCACCAGTGTTGCCAACAACAATGAGCAGTTCTTC. Encoded protein: CATSVANNNEQFF.

This clonotype was detected many times. The chain has TRBV4-1 and TRBJ2-3, with TRBD2 matching over 7 bases. CDR1 is MGHRA, CDR2 YSYEKL, per germline. V lost 1 base, J lost 1 base, and 2 bases stayed unmatched. This CDR3 is 15 amino acids long. DNA of the CDR3: TGCGCCAGCAGCCAAGGGGCGGGAGGCACAGATACGCAGTATTTT. This codes for CASSQGAGGTDTQYF.

This clonotype has a count of ten or more. This chain uses TRBV12-3 or TRBV12-4 with TRBJ2-3; 10 bases line up with TRBD2. The J segment lost 6 bases and the V segment lost 3 bases, leaving 3 bases of the junction unmatched. The CDR3 covers 14 residues. The CDR3 loop is CASSFSGRVDTQYF. CDR3 DNA sequence: TGTGCCAGCAGTTTCAGCGGGAGGGTTGATACGCAGTATTTT.

The chain recombines TRBV29-1 with TRBJ1-4; tentative D call: TRBD1 (5 bases). The CDR3 runs to 13 residues. Deletions cut 7 bases from V and 4 bases from J, with 13 bases between. Germline-derived CDR1 and CDR2 are SQVTM and ANQGSEA. CDR3 loop: CSAPDSLNEKLFF. Written as DNA, the CDR3 is TGCAGCGCCCCTGACAGCCTTAATGAAAAACTGTTTTTT.

This clonotype was observed at least ten times. This CDR3 is CASSHRRMADTQYF. In DNA, the CDR3 is TGCGCCAGCAGCCACAGGAGAATGGCGGATACGCAGTATTTT. The chain is built from TRBV4-3 and TRBJ2-3; D is uncertain. V was trimmed by 3 bases and J by 6 bases, leaving 13 bases between them. Germline loops: CDR1 LGHNA, CDR2 YSLEER. The CDR3 has 14 amino acids.

This clonotype was counted only a few times. The V and J genes are TRBV4-1 and TRBJ2-7, with D possibly being TRBD1 or TRBD2 (5 bases each). Germline V CDR1 and CDR2: MGHRA, YSYEKL. Trimming left V 4 bases short and J 5 bases short, with 18 bases between. The CDR3 is 15 amino acids. CDR3 sequence (DNA): TGCGCCAGCAGCCCTTGGGGGATATTGCGAGACGAGCAGTACTTC. Protein: CASSPWGILRDEQYF.

This clonotype was seen a single time. The gene calls are TRBV4-3 and TRBJ2-2; the D gene is possibly TRBD1 (5 bases). Trimming pared 2 bases from V and 6 bases from J, leaving 13 bases between. This CDR3 contains 15 residues. Germline CDR1 is LGHNA and CDR2 is YSLEER. CDR3 residues: CASSQQGTGAGELFF. The CDR3 bases are TGCGCCAGCAGCCAACAGGGAACCGGCGCCGGGGAGCTGTTTTTT.